The clone carrying this T cell receptor (beta chain) was observed once. The antigen is not known. Germline values: CDR1 MDHEN, CDR2 SYDVKM. The V end was cut by 7 bases, the J end by 6 bases, with 15 bases between. The length of the CDR3 is 14 residues. The data stem from a study of TIL therapy for anti-PD-1-resistant metastatic lung cancer. Study-level background: A few tumors were EGFR-mutant and two were ALK-rearranged. The study, taken as a whole, reports: TIL cultures after expansion showed higher clonality and lower diversity than baseline tumor (median 6% vs 31%).

Sequencing used immunoSEQ v3. Sequencing depth was some 2 million read pairs for survey level, roughly 4.5-6 million for deep. Assay: immunoSEQ multiplex PCR; the TCRdb copy retains only in-frame clones and omits some. This sample has some 13,000 clones, with roughly two thirds found just once. The time point was: pre-treatment sample, taken before nivolumab and TIL therapy. Tumor tissue came from excised metastases, mostly pleural nodules or supraclavicular lymph nodes. The J gene is TRBJ2-2, the V gene TRBV28; no definite D call. Material: tumor tissue, obtained at baseline. The receptor comes from a woman aged 25-85 years with non-small cell lung cancer. The CDR3 region has the DNA TGTGCCAGCAAAAACGAGGAACGGGCCGGGGAGCTGTTTTTT. Residues: CASKNEERAGELFF. Together with reference TRBV28 and TRBJ2-2, the CDR3 gives the full variable domain: DVKVTQSSRYLVKRTGEKVFLECVQDMDHENMFWYRQDPGLGLRLIYFSYDVKMKEKGDIPEGYSVSREKKERFSLILESASTNQTSMYLCASKNEERAGELFFGEGSRLTVL.